This T cell receptor (beta chain) was sequenced in a study of blood T cell repertoires in COVID-19. TCRdb's copy holds only in-frame clones and misses some; the assay was immunoSEQ multiplex PCR. This repertoire shows around 240,000 clones, 70% to 90% found once; its top ten account for 1.9%. The V gene's germline CDR1 is SGHDT and CDR2 YYEEEE. There are 15 residues in the CDR3. The V end was cut by 0 bases, the J end by 4 bases, with 11 bases between. The sequencing sample was made of PBMCs or T cells enriched from blood (not recorded which). The receptor comes from a woman in her 50s who had recovered from COVID-19. This chain joins TRBV5-6 and TRBJ1-5; perhaps TRBD1 as D (5 bases). DNA for the CDR3: TGTGCCAGCAGCTTGGGCGACAGACAAAATCAGCCCCAGCATTTT. Translation: CASSLGDRQNQPQHF.